This TCR beta chain was profiled in a study of T cells after posttransplantation cyclophosphamide. This clone was seen a few times. Germline-derived CDR1 and CDR2 are SQVTM and ANQGSEA. V was pared by 0 bases and J by 4 bases, with 18 bases between. The CDR3 loop spans 17 amino acids. The data were produced by immunoSEQ multiplex PCR, yet TCRdb's version contains in-frame clones alone and is incomplete. Found here are around 47,000 clones, 94% of them singletons; the top ten hold approximately 2.8%. The sequenced material came from PBMCs. This sequence was found in a woman in her 30s in good health and a related stem cell transplant donor. J is TRBJ2-2 and V is TRBV29-1; the D gene is possibly TRBD2 (6 bases). This chain's CDR3 is CSVEDRLGGAGTGELFF. CDR3 DNA: TGCAGCGTTGAAGATCGGTTAGGAGGGGCGGGCACCGGGGAGCTGTTTTTT.